The following is a T cell receptor beta chain sequence with its context. The CDR3 covers 15 residues. Trimming cost V 2 bases and J 0 bases, with 9 bases left between them. Germline CDR1 SGHTS, CDR2 YDEGEE. Sequenced by immunoSEQ multiplex PCR; TCRdb stores in-frame clones only, minus some. The sample yields some 360,000 clones, around 87% seen once. These data are taken from a study of blood T cell repertoires in COVID-19. For the study at large: The analysed material was cDNA or gDNA that came from T cells, B-cell-depleted T cells, or PBMCs.

Seattle patient enrollment occurred during active infection, with longitudinal follow-up thereafter. This chain uses TRBV5-8 with TRBJ1-5, with unresolved D. The source material was peripheral blood. The clonotype originates from a woman aged 60-70 years with COVID-19, enrolled during active disease. The CDR3 sequence: CASSFQNYSNQPQHF. For the CDR3, the DNA is TGTGCCAGCAGCTTTCAGAATTATAGCAATCAGCCCCAGCATTTT.